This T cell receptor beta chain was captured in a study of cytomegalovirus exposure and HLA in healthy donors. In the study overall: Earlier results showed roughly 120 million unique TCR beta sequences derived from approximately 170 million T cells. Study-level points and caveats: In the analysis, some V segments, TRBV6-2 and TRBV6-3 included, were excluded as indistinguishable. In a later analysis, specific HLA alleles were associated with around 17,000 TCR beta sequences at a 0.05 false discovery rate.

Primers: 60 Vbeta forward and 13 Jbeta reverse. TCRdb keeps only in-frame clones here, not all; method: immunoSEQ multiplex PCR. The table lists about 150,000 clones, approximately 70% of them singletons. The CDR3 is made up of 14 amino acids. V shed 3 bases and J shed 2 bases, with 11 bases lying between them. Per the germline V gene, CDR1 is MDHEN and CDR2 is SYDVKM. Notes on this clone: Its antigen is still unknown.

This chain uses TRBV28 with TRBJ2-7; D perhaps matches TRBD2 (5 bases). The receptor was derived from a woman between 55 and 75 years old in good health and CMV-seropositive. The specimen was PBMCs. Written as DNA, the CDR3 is TGTGCCAGCAGTTTGAGAGGGAGAGCCTACGAGCAGTACTTC. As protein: CASSLRGRAYEQYF.